Presented here are 29 T cell receptor beta chains from one specimen sequenced in a study of response to subunit inactivated influenza vaccine. TCRdb used MiXCR to reprocess the RT-PCR reads, holding one entry per CDR3 protein. The table has 550,000 to 800,000 distinct CDR3 sequences, around 14% seen once; the top ten hold 6% to 8%. Sequences were derived from PBMCs from blood, sampled less than 15 days before vaccination. The receptors shown here come from a man aged 50-60 years who received an inactivated influenza vaccine.

The chain couples TRBV6-1 to TRBJ2-1, with TRBD2 as a possible D gene (6 bases). Germline values: CDR1 MNHNS, CDR2 SASEGT. V lost 6 bases to trimming and J lost 10 bases, with 22 bases between them. This CDR3 has 15 residues. CDR3 bases: TGTGCCAGCAGATGGGACTTCCCGGGATCGGGGGAGCAGTTCTTC. Residues: CASRWDFPGSGEQFF.

This clonotype was seen a handful of times. The J gene is TRBJ2-7, the V gene TRBV20-1; 8 positions agree with TRBD1. V gave up 3 bases and J gave up 0 bases; unmatched junction bases: 13. This CDR3 comprises 17 residues. CDR1 and CDR2 from the germline V gene are DFQATT and SNEGSKA (reference sequence). The CDR3 DNA reads TGCAGTGCTAGTCCCCCTGAACGGACAGGGACCTCCTACGAGCAGTACTTC. Translated, it gives CSASPPERTGTSYEQYF.

This clonotype has only a few counts. The V call is TRBV5-1, the J call TRBJ1-2; unclear D gene. Trimming left V 4 bases short and J 2 bases short, with 12 bases between. CDR1 is SGHRS and CDR2 is YFSETQ in the germline V gene. This CDR3 region has 14 residues. Written as DNA, the CDR3 is TGCGCCAGCAGCCCAACCAGCCTGAACTATGGCTACACCTTC. This sequence encodes CASSPTSLNYGYTF.

This sequence joins TRBV19 and TRBJ2-5, with 7 bases fitting TRBD2. Germline CDR1 reads LNHDA; CDR2 reads SQIVND (reference sequence). This CDR3 comprises 13 residues. J gave up 5 bases and V 5 bases, and 5 bases lay outside the gene matches. The CDR3 here is CASSVAGDETQYF. The CDR3 coding sequence is TGTGCCAGTAGTGTGGCGGGAGACGAGACCCAGTACTTC. Together with reference TRBV19 and TRBJ2-5, the CDR3 gives the full variable domain: DGGITQSPKYLFRKEGQNVTLSCEQNLNHDAMYWYRQDPGQGLRLIYYSQIVNDFQKGDIAEGYSVSREKKESFPLTVTSAQKNPTAFYLCASSVAGDETQYFGPGTRLLVL.

The V call is TRBV29-1, the J call TRBJ2-7, with 9 bases that match TRBD1. Germline V gene sequence: CDR1 SQVTM, CDR2 ANQGSEA. This CDR3 is 18 amino acids long. V gave up 4 bases and J gave up 1 base; unmatched junction bases: 17. CDR3 loop: CSVGEFGTGSPLSYEQYF. In nucleotides, the CDR3 is TGCAGCGTTGGGGAGTTCGGGACAGGGAGTCCCCTTTCCTACGAGCAGTACTTC.

This clonotype showed up just a few times. This CDR3 reads CASSPPSGGADTQYF. The CDR3 DNA is TGTGCCAGCAGTCCTCCTAGCGGTGGGGCAGATACGCAGTATTTT. The V and J genes are TRBV12-3 or TRBV12-4 and TRBJ2-3; the match to TRBD2 covers 7 bases. V lost 5 bases, J lost 4 bases, and 9 bases stayed unmatched. The CDR3 spans 15 residues.

The table lists this clonotype with a few counts. Written as DNA, the CDR3 is TGTGCCAGCAGTTACTCGGTCGGGTTGAGAAATCAGCCCCAGCATTTT. Its protein product is CASSYSVGLRNQPQHF. J is TRBJ1-5 and V is TRBV6-2 or TRBV6-3; unclear D gene. Trimming stripped 0 bases from V and 4 bases from J, with 13 bases between. The CDR3 has 16 amino acids. Germline V gene lookup returns CDR1 MNHEY and CDR2 SVGEGT.

This clonotype came up a few times. The chain combines TRBV28 with TRBJ2-4, with 7 bases aligning to TRBD1. Germline values: CDR1 MDHEN, CDR2 SYDVKM. J was trimmed by 5 bases and V by 8 bases; bases with no gene match: 6. This CDR3 has 13 residues. The CDR3 region is CASGWTGQNIQYF. CDR3 bases: TGTGCCAGCGGATGGACAGGCCAAAACATTCAGTACTTC.

The table lists this clonotype with a few counts. The chain recombines TRBV9 with TRBJ1-1; D gene ambiguous. The V and J ends lost 0 bases and 0 bases respectively, with 3 bases between them. The CDR3 sequence is 13 residues long. CDR1 is SGDLS and CDR2 is YYNGEE in the germline V gene. The CDR3 here is CASSVVLNTEAFF. CDR3 DNA: TGTGCCAGCAGCGTAGTTTTGAACACTGAAGCTTTCTTT.

Ten or more counts support this clonotype. The chain employs TRBV27 and TRBJ2-1; 11 bases agree with TRBD2. CDR1 and CDR2 from the germline V gene are MNHEY and SMNVEV (reference sequence). This CDR3 contains 16 residues. J gave up 1 base and V 3 bases, and 2 bases lay outside the gene matches. Here the CDR3 reads CASSLGLAVSYNEQFF. The CDR3 DNA sequence: TGTGCCAGCAGTTTGGGACTAGCGGTGTCCTACAATGAGCAGTTCTTC.

The chain employs TRBV5-6 and TRBJ2-3; TRBD2 matches 13 bases. V lost 4 bases and J lost 5; bases outside the gene matches: 7. This CDR3 is built from 16 residues. Germline CDR1 reads SGHDT; CDR2 reads YYEEEE. For the CDR3, the DNA is TGTGCCAGCAGCGGAACTAGCGGGAGGGCAGGAGATACGCAGTATTTT. The encoded protein is CASSGTSGRAGDTQYF.

There are a few counts of this clonotype. The rearrangement joins TRBV15 to TRBJ2-1; the match to TRBD2 covers 9 bases. Germline lookup yields CDR1 LNHNV and CDR2 YYDKDF (reference sequence). The ends lost 1 base at V and 3 bases at J; junction bases unmatched: 4. The CDR3 sequence is 16 residues long. CDR3 region: CATSRGLAVHYNEQFF. The CDR3 DNA follows: TGTGCCACCAGCAGAGGACTAGCGGTCCACTACAATGAGCAGTTCTTC.

The chain has TRBV20-1 and TRBJ2-3; 7 bases match TRBD1. With 5 bases clipped from V and 4 bases from J, the junction kept 18 bases outside the gene matches. The CDR3 loop spans 17 amino acids. Germline values: CDR1 DFQATT, CDR2 SNEGSKA (reference sequence). DNA of the CDR3: TGCAGTGCTCCGGACAGGCGGGCGGCTTTGTATTCAGATACGCAGTATTTT. Translating gives CSAPDRRAALYSDTQYF.

The rearrangement links TRBV9 to TRBJ2-1, with 7 bases that match TRBD2. Trimming at V came to 2 bases and at J to 8 bases, leaving 7 bases not matched to a gene. CDR3 length: 14 residues. CDR1 SGDLS and CDR2 YYNGEE come from the germline V gene. CDR3 DNA sequence: TGTGCCAGCAGCGTGAGGACTAGTTTAGATGAGCAGTTCTTC. It is translated as CASSVRTSLDEQFF.

This clonotype was counted only a few times. V usage is TRBV19 and J usage is TRBJ2-1; no reliable D call. This CDR3 contains 14 residues. Germline V gene data show CDR1 as LNHDA and CDR2 as SQIVND (reference sequence). Trimming took 1 base from V and 1 from J, leaving 5 bases between them. CDR3 protein: CASSIGRSYNEQFF. CDR3 nucleotide sequence: TGTGCCAGTAGTATAGGCAGATCCTACAATGAGCAGTTCTTC.

This clonotype came up many times. CDR3 DNA: TGTGCCAGCCAACATGGGACTAGCGGGGGGCGCTCCTACAATGAGCAGTTCTTC. It is translated as CASQHGTSGGRSYNEQFF. The V and J genes are TRBV12-3 or TRBV12-4 and TRBJ2-1; 15 positions agree with TRBD2. Germline trimming cut 8 bases from V and 0 bases from J; bases unmatched to any gene: 8. The CDR3 length is 18 residues.

This chain links TRBV14 with TRBJ2-1; 11 bases fit TRBD2. Germline-derived CDR1 and CDR2 are SGHDN and FVKESK. The CDR3 runs 17 residues. The ends lost 3 bases at V and 6 bases at J; junction bases unmatched: 10. The chain's CDR3 is CASSQKRRLAGSNEQFF. The CDR3 DNA sequence: TGTGCCAGCAGCCAGAAGCGGCGACTAGCGGGATCCAATGAGCAGTTCTTC.

This clonotype has just a few counts. V usage is TRBV29-1 and J usage is TRBJ2-3; 9 bases match TRBD2. Per germline, CDR1 SQVTM and CDR2 ANQGSEA. The CDR3 sequence is 12 residues long. J gave up 14 bases and V 1 base, and 7 bases lay outside the gene matches. The chain's CDR3 is CSVEGQLAGPYF. The CDR3 coding sequence is TGCAGCGTTGAAGGTCAGCTAGCGGGACCGTATTTT.

This clonotype was counted between two and nine times. The rearrangement uses TRBV14 and TRBJ2-1, with 7 bases identical to TRBD1. Trimming at V came to 3 bases and at J to 8 bases, leaving 16 bases not matched to a gene. The CDR3 contains 17 residues. Germline V gene data show CDR1 as SGHDN and CDR2 as FVKESK. The CDR3 coding sequence is TGTGCCAGCAGCCACGGTCGGACAGGCGGAATAAGGGATGAGCAGTTCTTC. Translating it yields CASSHGRTGGIRDEQFF.

This clonotype was detected a few times. The CDR3 sequence: CASSYSQGSETQYF. DNA for the CDR3: TGTGCCAGCAGTTACTCACAGGGATCAGAGACCCAGTACTTC. The V gene is TRBV6-5, the J gene TRBJ2-5, with a possible D match to TRBD1 (6 bases). The CDR3 spans 14 residues. Trimming shortened V by 0 bases and J by 4 bases, and 9 bases separated the two germline ends. From germline, CDR1 is MNHEY and CDR2 SVGAGI.

The genes are TRBV20-1 and TRBJ2-1; the D gene is possibly TRBD2 (5 bases). The CDR3 extends over 14 amino acids. Trimming cost V 4 bases and J 8 bases, with 18 bases left between them. Germline V gene lookup returns CDR1 DFQATT and CDR2 SNEGSKA (reference sequence). CDR3 coding DNA: TGCAGTGCTATCGACTATTCTGCCGTATATGAGCAGTTCTTC. It translates to CSAIDYSAVYEQFF.

This clonotype appeared a single time. The chain employs TRBV6-5 and TRBJ1-2, with D maybe TRBD1 (6 bases). Germline assignment: CDR1 MNHEY and CDR2 SVGAGI. This CDR3 comprises 14 residues. Trimming took 0 bases from V and 6 from J, leaving 11 bases between them. For the CDR3, the DNA is TGTGCCAGCAGTTACTCTCCGGGGGCGGATGGCTACACCTTC. Translation: CASSYSPGADGYTF.

This clonotype was recorded a few times. The chain couples TRBV7-9 to TRBJ1-4, with D unclear. The germline V and J ends were trimmed by 1 base and 4 bases, with 13 bases remaining between them. Germline-derived CDR1 and CDR2 are SEHNR and FQNEAQ (reference sequence). The CDR3 length is 16 residues. CDR3 sequence (DNA): TGTGCCAGCAGCTTAGGTTCTGGCCAGTTTAATGAAAAACTGTTTTTT. Translated: CASSLGSGQFNEKLFF.

J is TRBJ1-1 and V is TRBV18, with 7 bases identical to TRBD1. Germline CDR1 KGHSH, CDR2 LQKENI. This CDR3 contains 15 residues. V lost 3 bases and J lost 6; bases outside the gene matches: 10. The CDR3 region is CASSPTGVGVAEAFF. CDR3 in DNA: TGTGCCAGCTCACCCACAGGGGTTGGGGTGGCTGAAGCTTTCTTT.

This clonotype was counted only a few times. V is TRBV27 and J is TRBJ2-1, with D uncertain. This CDR3 has 14 amino acids. V lost 3 bases and J lost 5, with 11 bases in between. The germline CDR1 and CDR2 sequences are MNHEY and SMNVEV (reference sequence). The CDR3 nucleotides read TGTGCCAGCAGTTTCGTAGGGTCGGACAATGAGCAGTTCTTC. It yields the protein CASSFVGSDNEQFF.

This clonotype was seen repeatedly, ten times or more. The chain carries TRBV5-1 and TRBJ1-1, with a possible D match to TRBD1 (5 bases). CDR3 length: 14 amino acids. CDR1 is SGHRS and CDR2 is YFSETQ in the germline V gene. Deletions cut 0 bases from V and 1 base from J, with 7 bases between. CDR3 residues: CASSLDGGNTEAFF. As DNA, the CDR3 is TGCGCCAGCAGCTTGGATGGGGGGAACACTGAAGCTTTCTTT.

The rearrangement uses TRBV12-3 or TRBV12-4 and TRBJ2-1; D is ambiguous. This CDR3 region has 13 residues. The germline V and J ends were trimmed by 1 base and 5 bases, with 6 bases remaining between them. The CDR3 region is CASSLGQHNEQFF. Here the CDR3 DNA reads TGTGCCAGCAGTTTAGGGCAGCACAATGAGCAGTTCTTC.

With regard to this clonotype: This sequence may be a read error, since a much larger clone differs from it by one base. V and J are TRBV29-1 and TRBJ2-2; D remains ambiguous. Germline CDR1 is SQVTM and CDR2 is ANQGSEA. The CDR3 has 14 amino acids. V lost 1 base and J 7 bases, leaving 13 bases between the germline ends. The CDR3 sequence is CSVEGKTGNGELFF. In DNA form, the CDR3 reads TGCAGCGTTGAAGGAAAGACGGGTAACGGGGAGCTGTTTTTT.

The sample holds a few counts of this clonotype. V gene TRBV14 combines with J gene TRBJ2-2, with 8 bases fitting TRBD1. The CDR3 has 18 residues. V lost 2 bases, J lost 4 bases, and 12 bases stayed unmatched. Germline V gene sequence: CDR1 SGHDN, CDR2 FVKESK. In DNA form, the CDR3 reads TGTGCCAGCAGCCAAAACGTACGACAGGGGCCCTTCACCGGGGAGCTGTTTTTT. It is translated as CASSQNVRQGPFTGELFF.